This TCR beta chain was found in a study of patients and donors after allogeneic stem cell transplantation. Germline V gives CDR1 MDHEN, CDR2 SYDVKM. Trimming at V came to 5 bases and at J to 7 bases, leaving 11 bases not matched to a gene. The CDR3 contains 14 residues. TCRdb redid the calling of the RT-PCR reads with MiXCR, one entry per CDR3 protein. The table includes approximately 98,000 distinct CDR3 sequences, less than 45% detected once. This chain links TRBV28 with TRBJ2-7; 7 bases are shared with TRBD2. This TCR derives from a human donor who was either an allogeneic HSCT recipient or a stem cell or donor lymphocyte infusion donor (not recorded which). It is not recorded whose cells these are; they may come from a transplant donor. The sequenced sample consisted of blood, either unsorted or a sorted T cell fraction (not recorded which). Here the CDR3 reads CASSPGGSLGEQYF. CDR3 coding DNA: TGTGCCAGCAGTCCTGGCGGGAGTTTAGGAGAGCAGTACTTC.